The TCR beta chain under discussion was sequenced for a study of cytomegalovirus exposure and HLA in healthy donors. Overall study context: The same platform as the approximately 700 first-cohort repertoires was used for the 120 or so validation repertoires, a later analysis reported.

Whole-study findings and limits: The investigators catalogued 150 to 200 TCR beta chains as cytomegalovirus-associated. In vitro confirmation showed a few CMV-associated chains to be CMV antigen specific.

Among the 100 to 150 subjects of the validation cohort, separate from the roughly 730-subject first cohort, were the donors. This table comes from immunoSEQ multiplex PCR, and its TCRdb copy is limited to in-frame clones, with some not included. The sample has tens of thousands of clones, about 90% seen once; the top ten hold over 6.5%. Regarding this clone: No antigen is known for it.

The germline gives CDR1 MGHDK, CDR2 SYGVNS. This CDR3 spans 15 amino acids. J lost 6 bases, V lost 6 bases, and 9 bases had no gene match. Specimen: PBMCs. The V gene is TRBV25-1, the J gene TRBJ2-3; 10 bases agree with TRBD2. The clonotype was recovered from a woman under 40 in good health and CMV-seronegative. DNA for the CDR3: TGTGCCAGCAGGGACCCTAGCGGGAGACGGGATACGCAGTATTTT. It yields the protein CASRDPSGRRDTQYF.